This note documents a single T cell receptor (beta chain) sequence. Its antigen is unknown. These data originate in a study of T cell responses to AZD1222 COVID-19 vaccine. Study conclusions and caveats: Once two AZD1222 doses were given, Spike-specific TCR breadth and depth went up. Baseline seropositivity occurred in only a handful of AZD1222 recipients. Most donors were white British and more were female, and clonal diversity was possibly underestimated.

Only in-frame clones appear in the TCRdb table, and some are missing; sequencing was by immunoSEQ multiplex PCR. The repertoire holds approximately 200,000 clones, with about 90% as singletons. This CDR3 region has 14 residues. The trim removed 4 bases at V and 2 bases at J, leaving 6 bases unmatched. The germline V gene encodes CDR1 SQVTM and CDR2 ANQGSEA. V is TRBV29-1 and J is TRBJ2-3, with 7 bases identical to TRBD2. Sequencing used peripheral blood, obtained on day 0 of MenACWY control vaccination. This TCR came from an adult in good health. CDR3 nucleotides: TGCAGCGTTGCGGCCGGGGGGATCACAGATACGCAGTATTTT. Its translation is CSVAAGGITDTQYF.